This T cell receptor (beta chain) was recorded in a study of shared clonotypes between healthy human individuals. General observations from the study: Generally, naive subsets (rather than memory subsets) showed larger estimated richness. Of the naive CD4 clonotypes, around 5% were shared across several donors.

With respect to this clone: Antigen specificity is unknown.

Sequencing was performed with immunoSEQ multiplex PCR; in TCRdb, only in-frame clones are kept and a portion is missing. The sample carries 1.6 million or so clones, roughly 95% recorded once. The CDR3 runs 18 residues. Trimming left V 0 bases short and J 0 bases short, with 17 bases between. The germline V gene encodes CDR1 SGDLS and CDR2 YYNGEE. The clonotype was recovered from a man aged 25 to 45 in good health. Sequencing was done on a sample of naive CD4+ T cells sorted from blood. Stated subset: CD45RA+ positively selected. The chain carries TRBV9 and TRBJ2-3; D may correspond to TRBD1 or TRBD2 (5 bases each). The CDR3 coding sequence is TGTGCCAGCAGCGTAGGGCAGGGAGCCGAGACTAGCACAGATACGCAGTATTTT. Amino acid sequence: CASSVGQGAETSTDTQYF.